This TCR beta chain originates from a study of T cells in Graves' hyperthyroidism and ophthalmopathy. Study-wide findings and caveats: Ophthalmopathy cases were set apart from stable hyperthyroidism by a 13 V-J model. Researchers found most expanded thyroid clonotypes above 0.001 in blood as well.

Each 10 ml fresh peripheral blood draw supplied the PBMCs. This clonotype was counted many times. What it binds is unknown. TCR beta CDR3 sequences were amplified from RNA transcripts. Primed by the HTBI set, a first-round RT-PCR was run on the TCR CDR3. TCRdb fed the multiplex PCR reads into MiXCR, producing one record per CDR3 protein. The repertoire has 500,000 to 650,000 distinct CDR3 sequences, 17% of them found once; the top ten carry 15% to 20%. CDR3 length equals 14 residues. CDR1 is SGHTA, CDR2 FQGTGA, per germline. The V end lost 2 bases, the J end lost 5 bases, and 10 bases lay between the germline ends.

The specimen was blood. V usage is TRBV7-3 and J usage is TRBJ2-1; weak D call: TRBD2 (6 bases). The TCR sequence derives from a woman between 18 and 29 years old with Graves' ophthalmopathy. DNA of the CDR3: TGTGCCAGCAGCTTATCTGGGAGGAACAATGAGCAGTTCTTC. It is translated as CASSLSGRNNEQFF.